The rows below give T cell receptor beta chains drawn from one sample of a study of blood T cell repertoires in COVID-19. TCRdb keeps only in-frame clones here, not all; method: immunoSEQ multiplex PCR. The sample lists some 120,000 clones; 80% to 95% were seen once. The sample was peripheral blood. The receptor source for this set is a man in his fifties or sixties with COVID-19, enrolled during active disease. The conserved cysteine and the conserved F or W are not part of the CDR3 here. Clone size is shown for a subset of rows, as once, few, many or a class of expanded clone.

size	V	J	length	CDR3
.	TRBV4-1	TRBJ2-7	17	ASSQVGGLAGETSYEQY
once	TRBV2	TRBJ1-2	11	ASSDTRYYGYT
.	TRBV7-2	TRBJ2-3	13	ASSLGTSGTDTQY
.	TRBV6-2/TRBV6-3	TRBJ2-1	13	ASSYSGQGNNEQF
.	TRBV11-2	TRBJ2-3	13	ASSFRQGYTDTQY
.	TRBV2	TRBJ2-7	16	ASSRLAGGVTGVPEQY
.	TRBV30	TRBJ1-4	12	AWTPPGPNEKLF
.	TRBV19	TRBJ2-7	17	ASSIGRDRGLAAAYEQY
once	TRBV6-4	TRBJ1-1	11	ASSNTGGTEAF
.	TRBV28	TRBJ1-4	12	ASSFDLLGEKLF
.	TRBV20-1	TRBJ2-3	12	SASRIAGADTQY
.	TRBV18	TRBJ2-3	14	ASSPPGLAGASEQY
.	TRBV14	TRBJ2-2	12	ASSQGQFTGELF
.	TRBV5-1	TRBJ1-2	12	ASSLEGAVYGYT
.	TRBV5-5	TRBJ2-1	10	ASSLAQGPQF